This T cell receptor (beta chain) was profiled in a study of T cell repertoires in cytomegalovirus infection. Turning to the study itself: HLA-C-restricted CMV epitopes, recently identified, and well-studied HLA-B-restricted ones were used by the study. Matching HLA type, along with CMV infection, was indicated by public TCR beta signatures. Study findings and constraints: Predominance within the ex vivo response was attributable to HLA-C-restricted CMV-specific TCR beta clonotypes.

In regard to this clonotype: Its target is not known.

One entry per CDR3 protein results from TCRdb running MiXCR on the reads. Of 200,000 to 250,000 distinct CDR3 sequences in the sample, around two fifths were seen once. This CDR3 contains 15 residues. Losses at the gene ends were 6 bases for V and 5 bases for J; bases not matched to a gene: 8. This specimen was CD8+ T cells from cultured PBMCs, taken from culture after CMV antigen stimulation. The chain recombines TRBV12-3 or TRBV12-4 with TRBJ2-1, with 9 nucleotides matching TRBD1. This clonotype was sampled from a human donor in good health (CMV status not recorded). Some clones in this sample may be carry-over from other donors' samples. The CDR3 DNA follows: TGTGCCAGCAGCCGGGACAGGGTGGATGACAATGAGCAGTTCTTC. Amino acid sequence: CASSRDRVDDNEQFF.